This is a list of T cell receptor beta chains from one sample in a study of T cell responses to AZD1222 COVID-19 vaccine. Sequenced by immunoSEQ multiplex PCR; TCRdb stores in-frame clones only, minus some. This table has 85,000 or so clones, over 80% appearing once. Material: peripheral blood, obtained 28 days after the second AZD1222 dose. The receptor set was obtained from an adult who received the AZD1222 COVID-19 vaccine. Each CDR3 is given with its conserved first and last residue. The D gene is left open where the match is weak. Clone size is given for some rows only: seen once, a few or many times, or a class if the clone is expanded.

V gene: TRBV27
D gene: TRBD2
clone size: many
J gene: TRBJ2-3
CDR3 protein: CASTHVAGVLNTQYF
CDR3 DNA: TGTGCCAGCACTCACGTGGCGGGAGTATTGAATACGCAGTATTTT

V gene: TRBV4-1
D gene: NA
clone size: NA
J gene: TRBJ2-3
CDR3 protein: CASSQGPWSTDTQYF
CDR3 DNA: TGCGCCAGCAGCCAAGGACCATGGAGCACAGATACGCAGTATTTT

V gene: TRBV9
D gene: NA
clone size: NA
J gene: TRBJ2-7
CDR3 protein: CASSSNYEQYF
CDR3 DNA: TGTGCCAGCAGCTCAAATTACGAGCAGTACTTC

V gene: TRBV2
D gene: TRBD1
clone size: NA
J gene: TRBJ2-1
CDR3 protein: CASRTGTGGVEQFF
CDR3 DNA: TGTGCCAGCAGGACCGGGACAGGGGGCGTTGAACAGTTCTTC

V gene: TRBV5-5
D gene: NA
clone size: NA
J gene: TRBJ1-4
CDR3 protein: CASSPDRFEKLFF
CDR3 DNA: TGTGCCAGCAGCCCCGACAGGTTTGAAAAACTGTTTTTT

V gene: TRBV27
D gene: NA
clone size: NA
J gene: TRBJ2-7
CDR3 protein: CASSFGRGLEQYF
CDR3 DNA: TGTGCCAGCAGTTTCGGTCGAGGGCTCGAGCAGTACTTC

V gene: TRBV19
D gene: NA
clone size: NA
J gene: TRBJ1-5
CDR3 protein: CASNSVSNQPQHF
CDR3 DNA: TGTGCCAGTAACAGTGTTAGCAATCAGCCCCAGCATTTT

V gene: TRBV2
D gene: NA
clone size: NA
J gene: TRBJ1-2
CDR3 protein: CASNSMGNYGYTF
CDR3 DNA: TGTGCCAGTAATTCTATGGGGAACTATGGCTACACCTTC

V gene: TRBV7-3
D gene: TRBD2
clone size: NA
J gene: TRBJ2-1
CDR3 protein: CASSHTNQREPPLKQFF
CDR3 DNA: TGTGCCAGCAGCCACACGAACCAGCGGGAGCCCCCTCTCAAGCAGTTCTTC

V gene: TRBV12-3/TRBV12-4
D gene: TRBD1
clone size: NA
J gene: TRBJ1-2
CDR3 protein: CASSRGQYYGYTF
CDR3 DNA: TGTGCCAGCAGCCGGGGACAGTACTATGGCTACACCTTC

V gene: TRBV20-1
D gene: TRBD1
clone size: few
J gene: TRBJ2-2
CDR3 protein: CSASNLFSGQQNTGELFF
CDR3 DNA: TGCAGTGCTAGTAATCTTTTCTCGGGACAGCAGAACACCGGGGAGCTGTTTTTT

V gene: TRBV7-9
D gene: NA
clone size: NA
J gene: TRBJ2-3
CDR3 protein: CASSHNQGRTDTQYF
CDR3 DNA: TGTGCCAGCAGCCATAACCAAGGGCGGACAGATACGCAGTATTTT

V gene: TRBV18
D gene: TRBD2
clone size: NA
J gene: TRBJ2-7
CDR3 protein: CASFTGTSATYEQYF
CDR3 DNA: TGTGCCAGCTTTACCGGGACTAGCGCAACCTACGAGCAGTACTTC

V gene: TRBV7-2
D gene: NA
clone size: NA
J gene: TRBJ2-1
CDR3 protein: CASSSTDLPSYNEQFF
CDR3 DNA: TGTGCCAGCAGCTCAACGGACTTGCCTTCCTACAATGAGCAGTTCTTC

V gene: TRBV11-3
D gene: NA
clone size: NA
J gene: TRBJ2-7
CDR3 protein: CASSLGGTESYEQYF
CDR3 DNA: TGTGCCAGCAGCTTAGGTGGGACGGAATCCTACGAGCAGTACTTC

V gene: TRBV4-1
D gene: NA
clone size: NA
J gene: TRBJ2-3
CDR3 protein: CASSLQGITDTQYF
CDR3 DNA: TGCGCCAGCAGCCTCCAGGGTATCACAGATACGCAGTATTTT

V gene: TRBV2
D gene: NA
clone size: NA
J gene: TRBJ1-5
CDR3 protein: CASNSRAQPQHF
CDR3 DNA: TGTGCCAGCAATAGCCGTGCTCAGCCCCAGCATTTT

V gene: TRBV5-5
D gene: NA
clone size: once
J gene: TRBJ1-1
CDR3 protein: CASSFLVLNTEAFF
CDR3 DNA: TGTGCCAGCAGCTTTCTGGTCTTGAACACTGAAGCTTTCTTT

V gene: TRBV11-2
D gene: TRBD2
clone size: NA
J gene: TRBJ2-7
CDR3 protein: CASSLTSGSYEQYF
CDR3 DNA: TGTGCCAGCAGCCTTACTAGCGGCTCCTACGAGCAGTACTTC

V gene: TRBV15
D gene: NA
clone size: NA
J gene: TRBJ2-7
CDR3 protein: CATSRDGRTYEQYF
CDR3 DNA: TGTGCCACCAGCAGAGATGGGCGGACCTACGAGCAGTACTTC

V gene: TRBV9
D gene: NA
clone size: NA
J gene: TRBJ1-2
CDR3 protein: CASSVDGRTNYGYTF
CDR3 DNA: TGTGCCAGCAGCGTAGATGGCAGAACGAACTATGGCTACACCTTC

V gene: TRBV5-1
D gene: NA
clone size: NA
J gene: TRBJ2-3
CDR3 protein: CASSLWGTDTQYF
CDR3 DNA: TGCGCCAGCAGCTTGTGGGGCACAGATACGCAGTATTTT

V gene: TRBV6-6
D gene: TRBD1
clone size: once
J gene: TRBJ1-1
CDR3 protein: CASRQGALTEAFF
CDR3 DNA: TGTGCCAGCAGACAGGGGGCGCTTACTGAAGCTTTCTTT

V gene: TRBV15
D gene: NA
clone size: once
J gene: TRBJ2-5
CDR3 protein: CATSRDLSQETQYF
CDR3 DNA: TGTGCCACCAGCAGAGATCTCAGCCAAGAGACCCAGTACTTC

V gene: TRBV20-1
D gene: NA
clone size: NA
J gene: TRBJ1-1
CDR3 protein: CSARDLTEAFF
CDR3 DNA: TGCAGTGCTAGAGATCTGACTGAAGCTTTCTTT

V gene: TRBV3-1/TRBV3-2
D gene: NA
clone size: NA
J gene: TRBJ1-2
CDR3 protein: CASSQSRVGGYTF
CDR3 DNA: TGTGCCAGCAGCCAATCCAGGGTGGGCGGCTACACCTTC

V gene: TRBV4-1
D gene: NA
clone size: NA
J gene: TRBJ1-2
CDR3 protein: CASSPQDGLYGYTF
CDR3 DNA: TGCGCCAGCAGCCCACAGGACGGACTCTATGGCTACACCTTC

V gene: TRBV28
D gene: NA
clone size: NA
J gene: TRBJ2-7
CDR3 protein: CASSLYGRPYEQYF
CDR3 DNA: TGTGCCAGCAGTTTATACGGGAGACCCTACGAGCAGTACTTC

V gene: TRBV19
D gene: TRBD1
clone size: NA
J gene: TRBJ1-2
CDR3 protein: CASSPGQGPYGYTF
CDR3 DNA: TGTGCCAGTAGTCCGGGACAGGGTCCCTATGGCTACACCTTC

V gene: TRBV15
D gene: NA
clone size: NA
J gene: TRBJ2-7
CDR3 protein: CATSRGGSLSYEQYF
CDR3 DNA: TGTGCCACCAGCAGAGGAGGGAGCCTCTCCTACGAGCAGTACTTC

V gene: TRBV9
D gene: NA
clone size: NA
J gene: TRBJ2-1
CDR3 protein: CASSVGGIVDHEQFF
CDR3 DNA: TGTGCCAGCAGCGTTGGCGGTATTGTAGATCATGAGCAGTTCTTC

V gene: TRBV28
D gene: NA
clone size: NA
J gene: TRBJ1-3
CDR3 protein: CASSLLTGVRSGNTIYF
CDR3 DNA: TGTGCCAGCAGTTTACTTACGGGCGTCCGCTCTGGAAACACCATATATTTT

V gene: TRBV10-1
D gene: NA
clone size: NA
J gene: TRBJ1-6
CDR3 protein: CASSSQGQSPLHF
CDR3 DNA: TGCGCCAGCAGTTCTCAGGGGCAATCACCCCTCCACTTT

V gene: TRBV3-1/TRBV3-2
D gene: NA
clone size: NA
J gene: TRBJ1-2
CDR3 protein: CASSQGGGASNYGYTF
CDR3 DNA: TGTGCCAGCAGCCAAGGGGGAGGGGCCTCTAACTATGGCTACACCTTC

V gene: TRBV5-1
D gene: NA
clone size: once
J gene: TRBJ2-7
CDR3 protein: CASSLEPSGDEQYF
CDR3 DNA: TGCGCCAGCAGCTTGGAGCCCTCGGGAGACGAGCAGTACTTC

V gene: TRBV5-1
D gene: TRBD2
clone size: NA
J gene: TRBJ2-1
CDR3 protein: CASSFLQRGGHNEQFF
CDR3 DNA: TGCGCCAGCAGCTTTCTACAGCGGGGGGGCCATAATGAGCAGTTCTTC

V gene: TRBV2
D gene: TRBD2
clone size: NA
J gene: TRBJ2-1
CDR3 protein: CASSRLAGAGDEQFF
CDR3 DNA: TGTGCCAGCAGCAGACTAGCGGGGGCTGGCGATGAGCAGTTCTTC

V gene: TRBV7-6
D gene: NA
clone size: NA
J gene: TRBJ2-5
CDR3 protein: CASSLAKVDSETQYF
CDR3 DNA: TGTGCCAGCAGCCTAGCGAAGGTGGATTCGGAGACCCAGTACTTC

V gene: TRBV6-5
D gene: NA
clone size: NA
J gene: TRBJ1-5
CDR3 protein: CASNSGNQPQHF
CDR3 DNA: TGTGCCAGCAATTCGGGGAATCAGCCCCAGCATTTT

V gene: TRBV27
D gene: NA
clone size: NA
J gene: TRBJ2-7
CDR3 protein: CASSFALRVTEQYF
CDR3 DNA: TGTGCCAGCAGTTTCGCACTAAGGGTCACGGAGCAGTACTTC

V gene: TRBV2
D gene: TRBD2
clone size: NA
J gene: TRBJ2-2
CDR3 protein: CASSDRLAGTAGELFF
CDR3 DNA: TGTGCCAGCAGTGACAGACTAGCGGGCACCGCCGGGGAGCTGTTTTTT

V gene: TRBV29-1
D gene: NA
clone size: NA
J gene: TRBJ1-5
CDR3 protein: CSVGAWGEPQHF
CDR3 DNA: TGCAGCGTTGGGGCCTGGGGGGAGCCCCAGCATTTT

V gene: TRBV3-1/TRBV3-2
D gene: NA
clone size: once
J gene: TRBJ2-7
CDR3 protein: CASSQDLLRDKPYEQYF
CDR3 DNA: TGTGCCAGCAGCCAAGATCTACTACGGGACAAGCCCTACGAGCAGTACTTC

V gene: TRBV2
D gene: TRBD1
clone size: NA
J gene: TRBJ1-2
CDR3 protein: CASSHRGLGLYGYTF
CDR3 DNA: TGTGCCAGCTCCCACAGGGGCCTTGGCCTCTATGGCTACACCTTC

V gene: TRBV7-8
D gene: NA
clone size: NA
J gene: TRBJ2-7
CDR3 protein: CASSSFYEQYF
CDR3 DNA: TGTGCCAGCAGCTCCTTCTACGAGCAGTACTTC

V gene: TRBV6-6
D gene: TRBD1
clone size: NA
J gene: TRBJ2-5
CDR3 protein: CASSDRTGGKETQYF
CDR3 DNA: TGTGCCAGCAGTGACCGGACAGGGGGCAAAGAGACCCAGTACTTC

V gene: TRBV5-1
D gene: TRBD1
clone size: NA
J gene: TRBJ2-1
CDR3 protein: CASSLAGTGRPTDNEQFF
CDR3 DNA: TGCGCCAGCAGCTTGGCCGGGACAGGGAGGCCTACGGACAATGAGCAGTTCTTC

V gene: TRBV12-3/TRBV12-4
D gene: NA
clone size: NA
J gene: TRBJ1-5
CDR3 protein: CASSLADNQPQHF
CDR3 DNA: TGTGCCAGCAGTTTAGCGGACAATCAGCCCCAGCATTTT

V gene: TRBV28
D gene: TRBD1
clone size: NA
J gene: TRBJ1-2
CDR3 protein: CASEGQANYGYTF
CDR3 DNA: TGTGCCAGCGAAGGACAGGCTAACTATGGCTACACCTTC

V gene: TRBV12-3/TRBV12-4
D gene: NA
clone size: few
J gene: TRBJ2-5
CDR3 protein: CASSLLEGETQYF
CDR3 DNA: TGTGCCAGCAGTTTATTAGAGGGGGAGACCCAGTACTTC

V gene: TRBV13
D gene: TRBD1
clone size: NA
J gene: TRBJ1-2
CDR3 protein: CASSPTGQGGYGYTF
CDR3 DNA: TGTGCCAGCAGCCCGACCGGACAGGGAGGTTATGGCTACACCTTC

V gene: TRBV5-8
D gene: TRBD1
clone size: NA
J gene: TRBJ2-2
CDR3 protein: CASSFYRGHTGELFF
CDR3 DNA: TGTGCCAGCAGCTTTTACAGGGGGCATACCGGGGAGCTGTTTTTT

V gene: TRBV19
D gene: NA
clone size: NA
J gene: TRBJ1-5
CDR3 protein: CASSYFSYSNQPQHF
CDR3 DNA: TGTGCCAGTTCGTACTTTAGCTATAGCAATCAGCCCCAGCATTTT

V gene: TRBV7-8
D gene: NA
clone size: NA
J gene: TRBJ1-5
CDR3 protein: CASSHQVGGRNQPQHF
CDR3 DNA: TGTGCCAGCAGCCATCAGGTCGGGGGGCGAAATCAGCCCCAGCATTTT

V gene: TRBV29-1
D gene: NA
clone size: NA
J gene: TRBJ1-2
CDR3 protein: CSVAGTGPRGYTF
CDR3 DNA: TGCAGCGTAGCCGGGACCGGACCCCGCGGCTACACCTTC

V gene: TRBV6-5
D gene: TRBD1
clone size: NA
J gene: TRBJ1-5
CDR3 protein: CASSRTGGEPQHF
CDR3 DNA: TGTGCCAGCAGTCGGACAGGGGGCGAGCCCCAGCATTTT

V gene: TRBV28
D gene: NA
clone size: NA
J gene: TRBJ2-7
CDR3 protein: CASRRTLFEQYF
CDR3 DNA: TGTGCCAGCAGGAGGACACTCTTCGAGCAGTACTTC